The clone carrying this T cell receptor (beta chain) was counted many times. The data stem from a study of human T cells and chemical hapten exposure. Study overall: Women made up most patients, who had alopecia areata, totalis or universalis.

Time point denoted: patch test 1, 2 weeks after DPC sensitization. Treatment of the sample: therapeutic diphenylcyclopropenone sensitization with weekly scalp DPC. Unfractionated whole blood was the source of the extracted total RNA. The CDR3 is made up of 13 amino acids. CDR1 is LNHDA and CDR2 is SQIVND in the germline V gene (reference sequence). The ends were cut back, 2 bases at V and 1 base at J, with 4 bases in the middle. The library labeled individual cDNA molecules by adding unique molecular identifiers to them. TCRdb re-called the RACE reads with MiXCR, one entry per CDR3 protein. In the table there are roughly 180,000 distinct CDR3 sequences, 20% to 25% of which are singletons.

Sequenced material: whole blood, taken in connection with sensitization to the hapten diphenylcyclopropenone (DPC). This sequence was found in a woman between 50 and 59 years old with alopecia areata. Some clones in this sample may be carry-over from other donors' samples. This chain links TRBV19 with TRBJ2-3; D ambiguous. The CDR3 reads CASSITGTDTQYF. CDR3 nucleotide sequence: TGTGCCAGTAGTATAACAGGCACAGATACGCAGTATTTT.